Shown below are 22 T cell receptor beta chains from a single sample sequenced in a study of cytomegalovirus exposure and HLA in healthy donors. Primers included in the PCR were 60 Vbeta and 13 Jbeta primers. Repertoires were generated with immunoSEQ multiplex PCR, while TCRdb's copy carries only in-frame clones and drops some. Seen here are about 180,000 clones, roughly 88% observed once, and the top ten hold about 1.3%. What was sequenced was PBMCs. Receptor source: a girl aged 2 to 10 in good health and CMV-seropositive.

The chain joins TRBV6-1 to TRBJ2-1; the match to TRBD2 covers 13 bases. Per germline, CDR1 MNHNS and CDR2 SASEGT. Trimming removed 4 bases from V and 8 bases from J; junction bases left unmatched: 8. CDR3 length equals 16 residues. In DNA, the CDR3 is TGTGCCAGCAGTGGCAGGACTAGCGGGAGTATCGATGAGCAGTTCTTC. Its translation: CASSGRTSGSIDEQFF.

V is TRBV4-1 and J is TRBJ2-5; 8 bases are shared with TRBD2. The V and J ends lost 0 bases and 4 bases, in that order; junction bases with no gene match: 7. The CDR3 is 16 residues long. Germline CDR1 reads MGHRA; CDR2 reads YSYEKL. CDR3 bases: TGCGCCAGCAGCCAAGAGGGCGGAGCGGGGGCAGAGACCCAGTACTTC. Its translation is CASSQEGGAGAETQYF.

V usage is TRBV5-6 and J usage is TRBJ1-5; D might be TRBD1 (6 bases). V was cut by 2 bases and J by 5 bases, with 11 bases left in between. The CDR3 is made up of 14 amino acids. From germline, CDR1 is SGHDT and CDR2 YYEEEE. The CDR3 sequence: CASSFWGPDQPQHF. CDR3 coding DNA: TGTGCCAGCAGCTTCTGGGGGCCCGATCAGCCCCAGCATTTT.

This sequence joins TRBV19 and TRBJ2-7, with 7 bases matching TRBD1. Losses at the gene ends were 0 bases for V and 6 bases for J; bases not matched to a gene: 11. Germline CDR1 and CDR2: LNHDA and SQIVND (reference sequence). This CDR3 region has 16 residues. CDR3 coding DNA: TGTGCCAGTAGTATAGATTCGAGGGACAGCCCATCCGAGCAGTACTTC. Amino acids: CASSIDSRDSPSEQYF.

CDR3 sequence (DNA): TGTGCCAGCAGTGAAGCGGGAGCGCTCTATGGCTACACCTTC. It yields the protein CASSEAGALYGYTF. The chain links TRBV6-1 to TRBJ1-2; D is unresolved. The CDR3 runs 14 residues. Germline V lookup: CDR1 MNHNS, CDR2 SASEGT. The V end was cut by 0 bases, the J end by 4 bases, with 9 bases between.

The chain employs TRBV30 and TRBJ1-3; weak D call: TRBD1 (6 bases). From germline, CDR1 is GTSNPN and CDR2 SVGIG (reference sequence). The ends were cut back, 4 bases at V and 0 bases at J, with 16 bases in the middle. The CDR3 runs 16 residues. For the CDR3, the DNA is TGTGCCTGGACCACCTCAGGGGCTATCTCTGGAAACACCATATATTTT. Translating gives CAWTTSGAISGNTIYF.

The chain uses TRBV14 and TRBJ1-2; perhaps TRBD1 as D (5 bases). The CDR3 consists of 13 residues. Trimming removed 2 bases at V and 8 bases at J, with 12 bases between. Germline lookup yields CDR1 SGHDN and CDR2 FVKESK. The CDR3, as DNA: TGTGCCAGCAGCCAACCAGGGTCAGGGGGCTACACCTTC. Protein sequence: CASSQPGSGGYTF.

CDR3 DNA: TGTGCCAGCTCAGGCTACAGACACACCGGGGAGCTGTTTTTT. Amino acids: CASSGYRHTGELFF. The chain combines TRBV28 with TRBJ2-2; no clear D gene. V was pared by 8 bases and J by 3 bases, with 13 bases between. The germline V gene encodes CDR1 MDHEN and CDR2 SYDVKM. This CDR3 is 14 amino acids long.

The chain is built from TRBV27 and TRBJ2-7, with 9 bases fitting TRBD2. The CDR3 spans 15 residues. The V gene end was trimmed by 3 bases and the J gene end by 5 bases; junction bases not matched to a gene: 8. Germline V gene lookup returns CDR1 MNHEY and CDR2 SMNVEV (reference sequence). This CDR3 reads CASSFLGTSTDEQYF. The CDR3 DNA reads as TGTGCCAGCAGTTTCCTGGGGACTAGCACCGACGAGCAGTACTTC.

This clone was seen more than once but under ten times. The chain carries TRBV30 and TRBJ1-4; D possibly corresponds to TRBD1 (5 bases). The ends were cut back, 2 bases at V and 7 bases at J, with 14 bases in the middle. Germline V gives CDR1 GTSNPN, CDR2 SVGIG (reference sequence). This CDR3 is 14 amino acids long. CDR3 DNA: TGTGCCTGGAGTCCAGGGTTCGTCAGTGAAAAACTGTTTTTT. Its protein is CAWSPGFVSEKLFF.

About this clone: One end of the junction varies from germline; a read error may be responsible. This sequence joins TRBV5-1 and TRBJ1-1, with a tentative D call TRBD1 (6 bases). Germline CDR1 and CDR2: SGHRS and YFSETQ. The CDR3 spans 14 residues. CDR3 amino acids: CASSSDSRNTGAFF. The CDR3 nucleotides read TGCGCCAGCAGCTCGGACAGCAGGAACACTGGAGCTTTCTTT.

The chain combines TRBV27 with TRBJ2-7; D might be TRBD1 (6 bases). Per the germline V gene, CDR1 is MNHEY and CDR2 is SMNVEV (reference sequence). The CDR3 contains 13 residues. V shed 6 bases and J shed 9 bases, with 18 bases lying between them. As DNA, the CDR3 is TGTGCCAGCAGGAGGATACAGGGTAGTGTGCAGTACTTC. Translation gives CASRRIQGSVQYF.

The CDR3 nucleotides are TGTGCCATCAGTGATTCCAGGGGGGACAAAAACATTCAGTACTTC. Its protein is CAISDSRGDKNIQYF. The chain carries TRBV10-3 and TRBJ2-4; perhaps TRBD1 as D (7 bases). Trimming pared 3 bases from V and 3 bases from J, leaving 12 bases between. CDR1 ENHRY and CDR2 SYGVKD come from the germline V gene. This CDR3 comprises 15 residues.

Notes on this clone: A read error may account for a junction end that differs from germline. The chain uses TRBV5-1 and TRBJ1-2; 9 bases line up with TRBD1. Germline lookup yields CDR1 SGHRS and CDR2 YFSETQ. CDR3 length equals 15 residues. In nucleotides, the CDR3 is TGCGCCAGCAGCCCGGTGGGGACAGGGCTCTATGGCTACCCCTTC. Its translation: CASSPVGTGLYGYPF. The full variable domain, completed using reference TRBV5-1 and TRBJ1-2, is KAGVTQTPRYLIKTRGQQVTLSCSPISGHRSVSWYQQTPGQGLQFLFEYFSETQRNKGNFPGRFSGRQFSNSRSEMNVSTLELGDSALYLCASSPVGTGLYGYPFGSGTRLTVV.

Here the CDR3 reads CSVEEGPEAFF. In DNA, the CDR3 is TGCAGCGTTGAAGAGGGCCCCGAAGCTTTCTTT. The V gene is TRBV29-1, the J gene TRBJ1-1; D not certain. V was pared by 0 bases and J by 8 bases, with 7 bases between. Germline V gene sequence: CDR1 SQVTM, CDR2 ANQGSEA. This CDR3 region has 11 residues.

This clone is a singleton in its sample. This chain connects TRBV9 to TRBJ2-1; TRBD2 might be the D (5 bases). Between the trimmed V and J ends, which lost 6 bases and 0 bases, there was a span of 13 bases. The CDR3 totals 15 residues. CDR1 and CDR2 from the germline V gene are SGDLS and YYNGEE. CDR3 in amino acids: CASNRAASSYNEQFF. The CDR3 DNA reads as TGTGCCAGCAACCGAGCGGCCAGCTCCTACAATGAGCAGTTCTTC.

A single count supports this clone. The chain's CDR3 is CASSVARGTGGYGYTF. DNA for the CDR3: TGTGCCAGCAGCGTAGCCCGCGGGACAGGGGGTTATGGCTACACCTTC. The chain has TRBV9 and TRBJ1-2, with TRBD1 matching 11 bases. This CDR3 is built from 16 residues. V lost 0 bases and J lost 5; bases outside the gene matches: 6. Germline V gene data show CDR1 as SGDLS and CDR2 as YYNGEE.

The genes are TRBV15 and TRBJ1-1, with D maybe TRBD1 (5 bases). The CDR3 extends over 15 amino acids. Deletions cut 4 bases from V and 1 base from J, with 13 bases between. Germline CDR1 reads LNHNV; CDR2 reads YYDKDF (reference sequence). The CDR3 nucleotides read TGTGCCACCAGCACCGCGGGGACGGGGAACACTGAAGCTTTCTTT. The encoded protein is CATSTAGTGNTEAFF.

The V gene is TRBV11-2, the J gene TRBJ2-1; D is perhaps TRBD1 (5 bases). V lost 5 bases and J lost 4, with 21 bases in between. Germline V gene data show CDR1 as SGHAT and CDR2 as FQNNGV. The CDR3 is made up of 17 amino acids. The CDR3 sequence: CASSQPPDPGPYNEQFF. The DNA for the CDR3 is TGTGCCAGCAGCCAACCTCCGGACCCAGGGCCTTACAATGAGCAGTTCTTC. The complete variable domain, with remaining parts taken from reference TRBV11-2 and TRBJ2-1, reads EAGVAQSPRYKIIEKRQSVAFWCNPISGHATLYWYQQILGQGPKLLIQFQNNGVVDDSQLPKDRFSAERLKGVDSTLKIQPAKLEDSAVYLCASSQPPDPGPYNEQFFGPGTRLTVL.

This clone was observed once. The chain links TRBV28 to TRBJ1-3, with D perhaps matching TRBD1 (5 bases). This CDR3 is 13 amino acids long. Trimming cost V 2 bases and J 4 bases, with 6 bases left between them. The germline V gene has CDR1 MDHEN and CDR2 SYDVKM. The CDR3 sequence: CASSLQGGNTIYF. As DNA, the CDR3 is TGTGCCAGCAGTTTACAGGGCGGAAACACCATATATTTT.

This chain uses TRBV29-1 with TRBJ1-6; TRBD1 matches 8 bases. J was trimmed by 7 bases and V by 5 bases; bases with no gene match: 4. CDR1 and CDR2 (germline): SQVTM, ANQGSEA. The CDR3 contains 13 residues. CDR3 nucleotides: TGCAGCGTTCGGGACAGGAGGAATTCACCCCTCCACTTT. Translating gives CSVRDRRNSPLHF.

The rearrangement joins TRBV28 to TRBJ1-2; TRBD1 matches at 9 bases. Germline V gene lookup returns CDR1 MDHEN and CDR2 SYDVKM. J lost 2 bases, V lost 3 bases, and 4 bases had no gene match. The CDR3 has 15 residues. The CDR3 nucleotides are TGTGCCAGCAGTTTCACTGGGACAGGGAACTATGGCTACACCTTC. Translated: CASSFTGTGNYGYTF.